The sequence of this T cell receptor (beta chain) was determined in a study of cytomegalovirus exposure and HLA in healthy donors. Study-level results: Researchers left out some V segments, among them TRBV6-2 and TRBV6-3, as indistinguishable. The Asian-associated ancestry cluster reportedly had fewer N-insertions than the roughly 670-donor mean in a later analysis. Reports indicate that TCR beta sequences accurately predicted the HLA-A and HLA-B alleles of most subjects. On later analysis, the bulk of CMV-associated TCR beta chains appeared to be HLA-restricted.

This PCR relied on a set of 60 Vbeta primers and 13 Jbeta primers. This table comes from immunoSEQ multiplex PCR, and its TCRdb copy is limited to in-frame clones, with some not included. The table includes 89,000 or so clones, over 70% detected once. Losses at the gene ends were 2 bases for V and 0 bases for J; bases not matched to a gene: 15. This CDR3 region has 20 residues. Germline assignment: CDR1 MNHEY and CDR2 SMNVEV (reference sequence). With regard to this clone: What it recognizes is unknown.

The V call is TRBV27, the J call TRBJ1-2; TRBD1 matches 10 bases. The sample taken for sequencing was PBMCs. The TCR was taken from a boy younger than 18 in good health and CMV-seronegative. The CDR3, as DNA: TGTGCCAGCAGTTTACGAGGGGCCGGGACAGGGGCCATAGCTAACTATGGCTACACCTTC. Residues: CASSLRGAGTGAIANYGYTF.